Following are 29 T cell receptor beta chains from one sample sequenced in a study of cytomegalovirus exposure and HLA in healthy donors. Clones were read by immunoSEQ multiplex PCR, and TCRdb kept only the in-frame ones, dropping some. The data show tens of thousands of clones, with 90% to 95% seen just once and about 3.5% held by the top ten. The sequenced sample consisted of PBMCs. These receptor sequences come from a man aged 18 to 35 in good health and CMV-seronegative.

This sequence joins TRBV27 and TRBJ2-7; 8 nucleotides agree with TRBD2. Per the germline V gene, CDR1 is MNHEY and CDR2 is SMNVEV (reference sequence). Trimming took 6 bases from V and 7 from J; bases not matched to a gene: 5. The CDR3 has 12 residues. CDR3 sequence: CASRGLGTEQYF. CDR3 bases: TGTGCCAGCAGGGGACTAGGGACAGAGCAGTACTTC.

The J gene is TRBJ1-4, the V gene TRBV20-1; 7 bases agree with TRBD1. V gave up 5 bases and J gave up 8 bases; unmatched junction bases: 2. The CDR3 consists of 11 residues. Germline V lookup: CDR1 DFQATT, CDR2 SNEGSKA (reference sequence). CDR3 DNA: TGCAGTGCTTACAGGGGAGAAAAACTGTTTTTT. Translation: CSAYRGEKLFF.

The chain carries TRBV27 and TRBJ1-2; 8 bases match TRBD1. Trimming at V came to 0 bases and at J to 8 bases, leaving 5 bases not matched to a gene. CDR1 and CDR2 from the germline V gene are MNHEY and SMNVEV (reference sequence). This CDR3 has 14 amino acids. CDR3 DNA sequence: TGTGCCAGCAGTTTATCCCGACAGGGGAAGGGCTACACCTTC. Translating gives CASSLSRQGKGYTF.

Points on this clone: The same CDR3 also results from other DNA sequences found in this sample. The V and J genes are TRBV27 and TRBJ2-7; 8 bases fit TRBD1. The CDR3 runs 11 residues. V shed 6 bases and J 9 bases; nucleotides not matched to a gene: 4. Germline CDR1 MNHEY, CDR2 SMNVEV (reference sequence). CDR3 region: CASSRGRGQYF. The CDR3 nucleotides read TGTGCCAGCAGCAGGGGGCGAGGGCAGTACTTC.

The CDR3 bases are TGTGCCATCAAAGCCTCTGGAAACACCATATATTTT. This translates into CAIKASGNTIYF. The V call is TRBV10-3, the J call TRBJ1-3; D is unresolved. The V end was cut by 7 bases, the J end by 0 bases, with 4 bases between. The CDR3 sequence is 12 residues long. From germline, CDR1 is ENHRY and CDR2 SYGVKD.

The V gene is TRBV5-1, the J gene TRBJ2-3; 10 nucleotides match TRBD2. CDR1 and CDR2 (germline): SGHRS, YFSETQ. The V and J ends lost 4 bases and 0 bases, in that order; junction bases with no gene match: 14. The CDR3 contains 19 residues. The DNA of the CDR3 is TGCGCCAGCAGCCCGTTTGGAGCGGGGGGGCTTAGAAGCACAGATACGCAGTATTTT. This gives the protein CASSPFGAGGLRSTDTQYF.

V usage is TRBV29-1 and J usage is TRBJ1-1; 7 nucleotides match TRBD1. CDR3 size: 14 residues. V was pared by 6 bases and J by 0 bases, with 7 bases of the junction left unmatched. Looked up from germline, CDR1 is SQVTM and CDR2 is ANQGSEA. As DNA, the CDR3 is TGCAGCGTAGGGACAGCCAACATGAACACTGAAGCTTTCTTT. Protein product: CSVGTANMNTEAFF.

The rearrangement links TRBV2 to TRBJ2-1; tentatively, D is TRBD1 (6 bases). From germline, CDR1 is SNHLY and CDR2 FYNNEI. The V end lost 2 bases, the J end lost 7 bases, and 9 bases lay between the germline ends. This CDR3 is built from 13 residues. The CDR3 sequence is CASSEQGMNEQFF. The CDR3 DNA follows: TGTGCCAGCAGTGAACAGGGGATGAATGAGCAGTTCTTC.

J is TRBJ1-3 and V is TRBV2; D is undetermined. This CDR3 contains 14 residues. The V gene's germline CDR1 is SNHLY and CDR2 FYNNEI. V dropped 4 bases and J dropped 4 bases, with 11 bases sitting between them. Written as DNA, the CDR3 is TGTGCCAGCAGTGTCCATAGGGAGGGAAACACCATATATTTT. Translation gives CASSVHREGNTIYF.

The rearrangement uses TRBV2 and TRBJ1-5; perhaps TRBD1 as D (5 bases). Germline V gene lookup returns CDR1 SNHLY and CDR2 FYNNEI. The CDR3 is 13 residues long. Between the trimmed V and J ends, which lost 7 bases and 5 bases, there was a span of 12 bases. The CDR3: CASTQGWYQPQHF. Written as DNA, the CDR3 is TGTGCCAGCACGCAGGGCTGGTATCAGCCCCAGCATTTT.

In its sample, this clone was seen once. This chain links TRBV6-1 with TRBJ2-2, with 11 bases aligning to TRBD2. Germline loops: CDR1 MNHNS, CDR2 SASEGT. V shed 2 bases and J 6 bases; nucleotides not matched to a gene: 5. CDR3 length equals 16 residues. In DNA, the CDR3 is TGTGCCAGCAGTGAACTAGCGGGGGGCCTCCCCGGGGAGCTGTTTTTT. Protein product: CASSELAGGLPGELFF.

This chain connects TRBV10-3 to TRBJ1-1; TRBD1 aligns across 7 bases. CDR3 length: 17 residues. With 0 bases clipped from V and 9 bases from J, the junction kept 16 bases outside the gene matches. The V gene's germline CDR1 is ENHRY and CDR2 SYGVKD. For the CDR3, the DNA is TGTGCCATCAGTGAGTCGGAGATGGGGGACAGAGACAAACAAGCTTTCTTT. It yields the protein CAISESEMGDRDKQAFF.

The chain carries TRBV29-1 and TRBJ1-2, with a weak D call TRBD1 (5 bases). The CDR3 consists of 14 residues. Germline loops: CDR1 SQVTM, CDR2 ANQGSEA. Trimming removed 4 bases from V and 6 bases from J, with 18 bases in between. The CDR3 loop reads CSVGGGTSPDGYTF. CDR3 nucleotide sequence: TGCAGCGTTGGGGGAGGGACTTCCCCCGATGGCTACACCTTC. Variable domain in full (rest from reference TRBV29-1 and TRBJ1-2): SAVISQKPSRDICQRGTSLTIQCQVDSQVTMMFWYRQQPGQSLTLIATANQGSEATYESGFVIDKFPISRPNLTFSTLTVSNMSPEDSSIYLCSVGGGTSPDGYTFGSGTRLTVV.

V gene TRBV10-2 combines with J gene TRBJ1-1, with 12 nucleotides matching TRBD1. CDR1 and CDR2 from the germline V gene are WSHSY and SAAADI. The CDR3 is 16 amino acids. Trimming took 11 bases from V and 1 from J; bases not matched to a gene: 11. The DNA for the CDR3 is TGCGCCGCGATAGGGACAGGGGGCGCGGGGAACACTGAAGCTTTCTTT. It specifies CAAIGTGGAGNTEAFF.

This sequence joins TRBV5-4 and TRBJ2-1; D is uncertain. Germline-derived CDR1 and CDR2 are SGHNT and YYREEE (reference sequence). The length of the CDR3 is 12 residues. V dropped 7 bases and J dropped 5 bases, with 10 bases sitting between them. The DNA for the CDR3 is TGTGCCAGCCGACACCAGAACAATGAGCAGTTCTTC. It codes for CASRHQNNEQFF.

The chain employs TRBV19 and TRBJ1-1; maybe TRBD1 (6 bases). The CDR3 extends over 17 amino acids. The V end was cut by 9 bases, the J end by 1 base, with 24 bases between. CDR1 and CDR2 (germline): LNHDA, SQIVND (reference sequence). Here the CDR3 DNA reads TGTGCCAGCAGAGGGGGTGATTACGACGGACCGAACACTGAAGCTTTCTTT. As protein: CASRGGDYDGPNTEAFF.

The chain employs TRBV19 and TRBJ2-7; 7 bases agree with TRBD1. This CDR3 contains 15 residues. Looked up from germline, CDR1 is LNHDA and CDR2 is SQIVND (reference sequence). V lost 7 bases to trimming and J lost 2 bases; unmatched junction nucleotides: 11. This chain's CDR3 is CASNSLCDRAYEQYF. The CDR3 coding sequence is TGTGCCAGTAATTCCCTGTGTGACAGGGCCTACGAGCAGTACTTC. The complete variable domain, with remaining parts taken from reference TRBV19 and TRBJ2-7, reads DGGITQSPKYLFRKEGQNVTLSCEQNLNHDAMYWYRQDPGQGLRLIYYSQIVNDFQKGDIAEGYSVSREKKESFPLTVTSAQKNPTAFYLCASNSLCDRAYEQYFGPGTRLTVT.

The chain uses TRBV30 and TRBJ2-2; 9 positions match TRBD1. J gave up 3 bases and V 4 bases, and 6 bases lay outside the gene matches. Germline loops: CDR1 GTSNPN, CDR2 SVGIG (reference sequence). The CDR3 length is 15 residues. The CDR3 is CAWKKGQGDTGELFF. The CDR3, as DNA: TGTGCCTGGAAAAAGGGACAGGGCGACACCGGGGAGCTGTTTTTT.

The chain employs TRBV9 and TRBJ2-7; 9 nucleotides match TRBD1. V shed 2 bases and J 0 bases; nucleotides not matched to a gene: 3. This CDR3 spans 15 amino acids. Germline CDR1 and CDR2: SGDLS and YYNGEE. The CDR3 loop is CASSVGTGSSYEQYF. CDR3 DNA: TGTGCCAGCAGCGTTGGGACAGGGAGCTCCTACGAGCAGTACTTC.

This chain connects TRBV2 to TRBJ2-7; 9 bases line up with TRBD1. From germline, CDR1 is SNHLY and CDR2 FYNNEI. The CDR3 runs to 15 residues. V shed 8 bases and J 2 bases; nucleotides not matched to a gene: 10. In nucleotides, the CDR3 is TGTGCCAGCCATGATGCGGACAGGGGTACCTACGAGCAGTACTTC. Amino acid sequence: CASHDADRGTYEQYF. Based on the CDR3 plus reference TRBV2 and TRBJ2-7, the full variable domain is EPEVTQTPSHQVTQMGQEVILRCVPISNHLYFYWYRQILGQKVEFLVSFYNNEISEKSEIFDDQFSVERPDGSNFTLKIRSTKLEDSAMYFCASHDADRGTYEQYFGPGTRLTVT.

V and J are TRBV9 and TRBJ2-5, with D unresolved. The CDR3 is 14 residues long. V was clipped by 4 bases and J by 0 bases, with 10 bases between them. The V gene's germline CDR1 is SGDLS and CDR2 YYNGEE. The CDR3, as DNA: TGTGCCAGCAGCCCCCCCGGGTACCAAGAGACCCAGTACTTC. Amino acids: CASSPPGYQETQYF.

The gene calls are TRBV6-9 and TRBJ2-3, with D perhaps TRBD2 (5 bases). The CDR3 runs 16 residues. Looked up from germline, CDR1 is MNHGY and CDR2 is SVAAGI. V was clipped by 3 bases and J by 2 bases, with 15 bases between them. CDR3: CASSYPLAPFTDTQYF. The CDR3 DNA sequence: TGTGCCAGCAGTTACCCTCTAGCCCCATTCACAGATACGCAGTATTTT.

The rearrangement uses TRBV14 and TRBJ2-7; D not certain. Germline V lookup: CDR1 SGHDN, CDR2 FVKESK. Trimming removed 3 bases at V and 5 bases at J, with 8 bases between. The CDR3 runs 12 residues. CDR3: CASSHVYHEQYF. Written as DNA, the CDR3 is TGTGCCAGCAGCCACGTCTATCACGAGCAGTACTTC.

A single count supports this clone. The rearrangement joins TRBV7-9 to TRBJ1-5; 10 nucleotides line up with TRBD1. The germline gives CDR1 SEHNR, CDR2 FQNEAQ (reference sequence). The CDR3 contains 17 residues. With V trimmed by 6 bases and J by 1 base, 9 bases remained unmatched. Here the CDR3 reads CASSPGTGVLSNQPQHF. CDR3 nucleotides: TGTGCCAGCAGTCCCGGGACAGGGGTTTTGAGCAATCAGCCCCAGCATTTT.

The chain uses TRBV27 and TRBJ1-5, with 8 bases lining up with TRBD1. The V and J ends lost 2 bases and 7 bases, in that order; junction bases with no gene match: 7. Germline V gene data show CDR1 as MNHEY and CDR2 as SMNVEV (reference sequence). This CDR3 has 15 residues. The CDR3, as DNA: TGTGCCAGCAGTTTAGCCCCCCGACAGGGGCAGCCCCAGCATTTT. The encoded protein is CASSLAPRQGQPQHF.

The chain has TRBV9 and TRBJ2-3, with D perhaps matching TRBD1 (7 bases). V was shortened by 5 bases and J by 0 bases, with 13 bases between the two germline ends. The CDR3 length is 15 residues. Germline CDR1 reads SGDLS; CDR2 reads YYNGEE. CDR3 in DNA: TGTGCCAGCAGTGCGGAGGGGGCTAGCACAGATACGCAGTATTTT. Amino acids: CASSAEGASTDTQYF.

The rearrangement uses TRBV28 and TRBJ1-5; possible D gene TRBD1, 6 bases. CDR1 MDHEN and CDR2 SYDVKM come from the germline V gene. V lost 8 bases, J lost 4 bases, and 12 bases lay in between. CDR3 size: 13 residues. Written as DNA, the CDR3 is TGTGCCAGCGGCTACAGGGAGAATCAGCCCCAGCATTTT. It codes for CASGYRENQPQHF.

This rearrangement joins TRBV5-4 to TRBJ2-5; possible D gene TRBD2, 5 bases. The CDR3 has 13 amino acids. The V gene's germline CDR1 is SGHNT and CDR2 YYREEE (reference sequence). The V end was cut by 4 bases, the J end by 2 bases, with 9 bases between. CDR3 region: CASSARGQETQYF. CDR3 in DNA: TGTGCCAGCAGCGCCCGGGGACAAGAGACCCAGTACTTC.

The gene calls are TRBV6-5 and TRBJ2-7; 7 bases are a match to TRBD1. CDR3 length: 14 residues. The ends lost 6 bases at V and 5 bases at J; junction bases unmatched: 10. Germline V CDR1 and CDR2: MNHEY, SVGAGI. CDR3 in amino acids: CASSVASDRDEQYF. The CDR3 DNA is TGTGCCAGCAGCGTGGCATCAGACAGGGACGAGCAGTACTTC.